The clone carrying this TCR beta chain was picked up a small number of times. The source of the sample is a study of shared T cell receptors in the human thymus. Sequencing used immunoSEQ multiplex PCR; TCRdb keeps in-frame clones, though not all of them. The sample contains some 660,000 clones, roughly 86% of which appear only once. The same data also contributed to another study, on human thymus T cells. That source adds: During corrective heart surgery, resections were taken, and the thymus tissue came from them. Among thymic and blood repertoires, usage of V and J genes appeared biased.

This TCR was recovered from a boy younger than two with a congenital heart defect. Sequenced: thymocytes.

The CDR3 protein is CASSCGGYGANVLTF. CDR3 DNA sequence: TGTGCCAGCAGCTGCGGGGGGTATGGGGCCAACGTCCTGACTTTC. V gene TRBV7-2 combines with J gene TRBJ2-6, with 8 bases aligning to TRBD2. Germline V gene lookup returns CDR1 SGHTA and CDR2 FQGNSA. Trimming took 4 bases from V and 3 from J; bases not matched to a gene: 2. The length of the CDR3 is 15 residues.